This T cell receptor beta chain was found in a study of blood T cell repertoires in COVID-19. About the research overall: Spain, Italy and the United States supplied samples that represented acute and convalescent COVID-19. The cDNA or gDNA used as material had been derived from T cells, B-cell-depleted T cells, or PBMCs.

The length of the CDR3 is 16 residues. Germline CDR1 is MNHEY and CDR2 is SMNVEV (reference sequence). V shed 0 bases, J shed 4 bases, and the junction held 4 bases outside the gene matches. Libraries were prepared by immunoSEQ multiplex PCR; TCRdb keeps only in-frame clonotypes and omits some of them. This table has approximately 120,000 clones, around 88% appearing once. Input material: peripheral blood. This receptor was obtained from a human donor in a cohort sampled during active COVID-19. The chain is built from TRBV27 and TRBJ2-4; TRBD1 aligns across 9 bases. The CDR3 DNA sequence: TGTGCCAGCAGTTTATCCGTCGGGACAGGGAAAAACATTCAGTACTTC. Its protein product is CASSLSVGTGKNIQYF.